The 19 T cell receptor beta chains below all came from one sample that was sequenced in a study of blood T cell repertoires in COVID-19. The assay was immunoSEQ multiplex PCR, and TCRdb's table has in-frame clones only and misses some. The profile shows around 140,000 clones, about nine tenths of them singletons. Input material: peripheral blood. The receptors shown here come from a man aged 45-65 years with active COVID-19.

The chain couples TRBV18 to TRBJ1-5; D not certain. The length of the CDR3 is 13 residues. CDR1 and CDR2 (germline): KGHSH, LQKENI. Deletions cut 6 bases from V and 4 bases from J, with 10 bases between. The CDR3 is CASSSVRNQPQHF. CDR3 DNA: TGTGCCAGCTCTTCGGTCCGAAATCAGCCCCAGCATTTT.

The chain's CDR3 is CASSDQTEPEETQYF. The CDR3 DNA sequence: TGTGCCAGCAGTGACCAGACAGAACCCGAAGAGACCCAGTACTTC. The rearrangement links TRBV2 to TRBJ2-5; the D gene is possibly TRBD1 (5 bases). Germline CDR1 and CDR2: SNHLY and FYNNEI. The CDR3 is made up of 15 amino acids. Trimming cost V 3 bases and J 3 bases, with 14 bases left between them.

For this clone: One junction end does not reproduce the germline sequence, and a read error may be involved. V gene TRBV5-6 combines with J gene TRBJ2-7; D ambiguous. This CDR3 region has 12 residues. The germline gives CDR1 SGHDT, CDR2 YYEEEE. The CDR3 region is CVSSAPGREQYF. CDR3 nucleotide sequence: TGTGTCAGCAGCGCCCCAGGCCGCGAGCAGTACTTC.

As concerns this clone: The junction and the germline gene differ at one end; a read error may be behind it. This chain connects TRBV10-1 to TRBJ2-4, with D perhaps matching TRBD2 (5 bases). There are 8 residues in the CDR3. The germline V gene has CDR1 WNHNN and CDR2 SYGVQD (reference sequence). The CDR3, as DNA: TGCGCCACCGCCGGAGGACACTTC. Its translation: CATAGGHF.

This sequence joins TRBV27 and TRBJ2-7, with TRBD2 identical over 13 bases. Germline V gene lookup returns CDR1 MNHEY and CDR2 SMNVEV (reference sequence). The V gene end was trimmed by 2 bases and the J gene end by 4 bases; junction bases not matched to a gene: 2. The CDR3 extends over 15 amino acids. For the CDR3, the DNA is TGTGCCAGCAGTTTAGGGACTAGCGGGGTATACGAGCAGTACTTC. Translating gives CASSLGTSGVYEQYF.

The gene calls are TRBV6-6 and TRBJ1-3; the D is unclear. CDR3 size: 14 residues. The germline V and J ends were trimmed by 6 bases and 7 bases, with 16 bases remaining between them. Germline V gene data show CDR1 as MNHNY and CDR2 as SVGAGI (reference sequence). CDR3 residues: CASRGPGSGNTIYF. The CDR3 DNA reads as TGTGCCAGCAGAGGACCGGGAAGTGGGAACACCATATATTTT.

The chain has TRBV27 and TRBJ1-4, with D maybe TRBD1 (5 bases). The CDR3 has 14 amino acids. In germline, CDR1 is MNHEY, CDR2 SMNVEV (reference sequence). V lost 3 bases to trimming and J lost 6 bases, with 11 bases between them. The CDR3 loop is CASSFGGLDEKLFF. CDR3 coding DNA: TGTGCCAGCAGTTTCGGGGGATTGGATGAAAAACTGTTTTTT.

This clone has a handful of counts. V is TRBV19 and J is TRBJ1-1, with 7 bases lining up with TRBD1. CDR1 and CDR2 from the germline V gene are LNHDA and SQIVND (reference sequence). The CDR3 length is 14 residues. J lost 3 bases, V lost 7 bases, and 8 bases had no gene match. The CDR3 region is CASITRGSDTEAFF. DNA for the CDR3: TGTGCCAGTATCACCAGGGGGTCTGACACTGAAGCTTTCTTT.

The CDR3 loop is CASSSGYGYGYTF. The CDR3 DNA follows: TGTGCCAGCAGCTCAGGGTACGGCTATGGCTACACCTTC. This sequence joins TRBV7-2 and TRBJ1-2, with D perhaps TRBD1 (5 bases). This CDR3 has 13 amino acids. The V gene's germline CDR1 is SGHTA and CDR2 FQGNSA. V was clipped by 4 bases and J by 4 bases, with 10 bases between them.

The chain joins TRBV6-4 to TRBJ1-5, with D tentatively TRBD1 (5 bases). Germline-derived CDR1 and CDR2 are MRHNA and SNTAGT. V dropped 4 bases and J dropped 5 bases, with 15 bases sitting between them. The CDR3 is 15 amino acids. The CDR3 loop is CASSVGGRKDQPQHF. CDR3 coding DNA: TGTGCCAGCAGTGTCGGGGGAAGAAAGGATCAGCCCCAGCATTTT.

The chain is built from TRBV25-1 and TRBJ1-5, with TRBD1 as a possible D gene (5 bases). CDR1 and CDR2 from the germline V gene are MGHDK and SYGVNS. The V end lost 4 bases, the J end lost 1 base, and 11 bases lay between the germline ends. This CDR3 contains 15 residues. In DNA, the CDR3 is TGTGCCAGCAGTGCCTCTGGGGGGAGCAATCAGCCCCAGCATTTT. Translation: CASSASGGSNQPQHF.

This clone has more than one count but fewer than ten. The rearrangement joins TRBV4-1 to TRBJ2-7; 7 bases match TRBD1. V lost 3 bases to trimming and J lost 0 bases; unmatched junction nucleotides: 8. CDR1 and CDR2 from the germline V gene are MGHRA and YSYEKL. This CDR3 is 16 amino acids long. CDR3 sequence reads: CASSQTTGASSYEQYF. Here the CDR3 DNA reads TGCGCCAGCAGCCAGACCACAGGGGCCAGCTCCTACGAGCAGTACTTC.

The chain has TRBV2 and TRBJ1-6; D is perhaps TRBD1 (6 bases). V lost 7 bases and J lost 8, with 12 bases in between. CDR3 length: 13 amino acids. CDR1 SNHLY and CDR2 FYNNEI come from the germline V gene. This chain's CDR3 is CASNGQPDSPLHF. The CDR3 region has the DNA TGTGCCAGCAATGGACAGCCCGATTCACCCCTCCACTTT.

V is TRBV19 and J is TRBJ2-7; possible D gene TRBD2, 7 bases. The CDR3 runs to 12 residues. The V gene lost 11 bases and the J gene lost 5 bases, with 16 bases spanning the gap. Germline V gene sequence: CDR1 LNHDA, CDR2 SQIVND (reference sequence). For the CDR3, the DNA is TGTGCCTTCAGAGGGGGGGGCAACGAGCAGTACTTC. Translation: CAFRGGGNEQYF.

The V and J genes are TRBV4-2 and TRBJ2-1; D perhaps matches TRBD2 (6 bases). The length of the CDR3 is 16 residues. The ends were cut back, 3 bases at V and 5 bases at J, with 17 bases in the middle. Germline CDR1 is LGHNA and CDR2 is YNFKEQ. The CDR3 sequence: CASSQVLGRGNNEQFF. In nucleotides, the CDR3 is TGTGCCAGCAGCCAGGTGCTTGGGCGGGGTAACAATGAGCAGTTCTTC.

V usage is TRBV12-3 or TRBV12-4 and J usage is TRBJ2-7, with 8 bases aligning to TRBD1. The junction had 7 bases not matched to a gene; V was cut back by 6 bases and J by 6 bases. The CDR3 is made up of 13 amino acids. The CDR3 region has the DNA TGTGCCAGCAGCGACAGGGGCCGGCCCGAGCAGTACTTC. Translation gives CASSDRGRPEQYF.

For the CDR3, the DNA is TGTGCCAGCAGCTTGGAGGGGTCGAGAAATCAGCCCCAGCATTTT. This gives the protein CASSLEGSRNQPQHF. The V gene is TRBV5-5, the J gene TRBJ1-5; D perhaps matches TRBD1 (5 bases). From germline, CDR1 is SGHKS and CDR2 YYEKEE (reference sequence). The CDR3 is 15 residues long. Trimming left V 0 bases short and J 4 bases short, with 11 bases between. The complete variable domain, with remaining parts taken from reference TRBV5-5 and TRBJ1-5, reads DAGVTQSPTHLIKTRGQQVTLRCSPISGHKSVSWYQQVLGQGPQFIFQYYEKEERGRGNFPDRFSARQFPNYSSELNVNALLLGDSALYLCASSLEGSRNQPQHFGDGTRLSIL.

This clone was seen only a few times. The V call is TRBV18, the J call TRBJ2-7; 7 positions match TRBD1. CDR1 and CDR2 from the germline V gene are KGHSH and LQKENI. V shed 4 bases and J 1 base; nucleotides not matched to a gene: 1. CDR3 length: 13 amino acids. The CDR3, as DNA: TGTGCCAGCTCACAGACAGGGTCCTACGAGCAGTACTTC. This codes for CASSQTGSYEQYF.

This sequence joins TRBV5-6 and TRBJ2-3; TRBD2 agrees at 11 bases. Germline CDR1 is SGHDT and CDR2 is YYEEEE. The CDR3 totals 16 residues. The trim removed 4 bases at V and 3 bases at J, leaving 7 bases unmatched. The CDR3 DNA follows: TGTGCCAGCAGCCTGGGACTAGCGGACGGGACAGATACGCAGTATTTT. It yields the protein CASSLGLADGTDTQYF.